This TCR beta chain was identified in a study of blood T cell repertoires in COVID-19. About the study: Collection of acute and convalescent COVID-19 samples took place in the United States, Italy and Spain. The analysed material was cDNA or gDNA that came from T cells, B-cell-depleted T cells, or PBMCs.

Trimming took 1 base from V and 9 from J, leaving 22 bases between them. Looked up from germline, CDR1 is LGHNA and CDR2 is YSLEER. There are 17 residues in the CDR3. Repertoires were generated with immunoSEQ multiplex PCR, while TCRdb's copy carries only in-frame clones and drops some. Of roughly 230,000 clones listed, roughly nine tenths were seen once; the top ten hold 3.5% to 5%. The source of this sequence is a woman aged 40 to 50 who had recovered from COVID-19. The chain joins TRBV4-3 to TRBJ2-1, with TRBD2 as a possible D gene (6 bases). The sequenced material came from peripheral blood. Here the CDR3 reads CASSQGLLVGGASEQFF. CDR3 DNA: TGCGCCAGCAGCCAAGGACTCTTGGTGGGAGGTGCAAGTGAGCAGTTCTTC.